This T cell receptor beta chain is from a study of response to subunit inactivated influenza vaccine. Germline values: CDR1 SEHNR, CDR2 FQNEAQ (reference sequence). CDR3 length: 14 residues. Trimming took off 0 bases at V and 0 bases at J, with 3 bases between the two ends. Study conclusions and caveats: T cells newly recruited by each seasonal influenza vaccination are few, the authors suggested.

As for this clonotype: The target antigen is unknown.

TCRdb recomputed calls from the RT-PCR reads with MiXCR, one row per CDR3 protein. The top ten clones hold under 2.5% of a sample with about 520,000 distinct CDR3 sequences, less than 30% of them seen once. The clonotype originates from a man aged 45-65 years who received an inactivated influenza vaccine. Sequencing used CD4+ T cells sorted from PBMCs, obtained 4 to 6 days after vaccination. The V gene is TRBV7-9, the J gene TRBJ2-1; D not certain. The CDR3 DNA is TGTGCCAGCAGCTTAGCGGTCTCCTACAATGAGCAGTTCTTC. Protein product: CASSLAVSYNEQFF.